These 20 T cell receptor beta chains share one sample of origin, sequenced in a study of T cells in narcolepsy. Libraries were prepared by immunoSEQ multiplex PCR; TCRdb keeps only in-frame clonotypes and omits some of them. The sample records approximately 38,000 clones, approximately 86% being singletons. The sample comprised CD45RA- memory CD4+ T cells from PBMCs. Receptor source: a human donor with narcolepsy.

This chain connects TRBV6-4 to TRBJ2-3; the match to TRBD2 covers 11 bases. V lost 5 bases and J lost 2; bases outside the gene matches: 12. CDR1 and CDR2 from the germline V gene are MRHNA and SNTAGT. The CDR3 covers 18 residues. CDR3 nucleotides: TGTGCCAGCAGTACACTAGCGGGGGCCTTACTAACCACAGATACGCAGTATTTT. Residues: CASSTLAGALLTTDTQYF.

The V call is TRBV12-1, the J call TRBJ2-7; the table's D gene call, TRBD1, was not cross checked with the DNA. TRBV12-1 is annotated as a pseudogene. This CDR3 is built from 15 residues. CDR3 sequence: CASSLWGHTTNGQYF. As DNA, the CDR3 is TGTGCCAGCAGCCTGTGGGGACACACAACTAACGGGCAGTACTTC.

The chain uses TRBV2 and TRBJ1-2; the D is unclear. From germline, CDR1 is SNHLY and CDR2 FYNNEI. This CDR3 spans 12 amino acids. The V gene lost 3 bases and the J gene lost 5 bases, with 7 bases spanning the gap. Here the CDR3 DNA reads TGTGCCAGCAGTGAGGAAACATATGGCTACACCTTC. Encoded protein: CASSEETYGYTF.

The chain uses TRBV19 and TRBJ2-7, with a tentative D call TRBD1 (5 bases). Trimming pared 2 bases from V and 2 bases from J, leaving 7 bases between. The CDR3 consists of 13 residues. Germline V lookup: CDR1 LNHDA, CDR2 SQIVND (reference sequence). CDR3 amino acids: CASSIQGPYEQYF. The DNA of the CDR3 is TGTGCCAGTAGTATACAGGGTCCCTACGAGCAGTACTTC.

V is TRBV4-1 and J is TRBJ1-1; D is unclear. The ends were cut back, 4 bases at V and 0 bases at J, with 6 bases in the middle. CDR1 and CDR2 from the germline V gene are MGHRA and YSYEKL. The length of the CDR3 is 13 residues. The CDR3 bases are TGCGCCAGCAGCCGGCAGTTGAACACTGAAGCTTTCTTT. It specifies CASSRQLNTEAFF.

The DNA for the CDR3 is TGCGCCAGCAGCCAAGTGGCGACAGGGGGCACTGAAGCTTTCTTT. Amino acid sequence: CASSQVATGGTEAFF. The chain uses TRBV4-3 and TRBJ1-1, with 9 nucleotides matching TRBD1. V shed 1 base, J shed 4 bases, and the junction held 4 bases outside the gene matches. The germline V gene has CDR1 LGHNA and CDR2 YSLEER. The CDR3 has 15 amino acids.

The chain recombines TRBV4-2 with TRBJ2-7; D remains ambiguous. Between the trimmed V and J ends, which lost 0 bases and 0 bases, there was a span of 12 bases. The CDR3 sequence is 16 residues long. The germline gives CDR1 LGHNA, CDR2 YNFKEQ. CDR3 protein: CASSQEAGRNSYEQYF. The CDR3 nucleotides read TGTGCCAGCAGCCAAGAGGCAGGCCGGAACTCCTACGAGCAGTACTTC.

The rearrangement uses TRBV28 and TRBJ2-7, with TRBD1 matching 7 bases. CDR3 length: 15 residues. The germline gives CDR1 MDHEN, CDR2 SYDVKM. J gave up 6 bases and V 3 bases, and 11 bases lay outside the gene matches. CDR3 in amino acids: CASSFPGQLAAEQYF. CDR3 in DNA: TGTGCCAGCAGTTTCCCGGGACAGCTGGCCGCCGAGCAGTACTTC.

For the CDR3, the DNA is TGTGCCAGCAGCCAAAAACATTACCGGGACACCTCGAGTCGTTACGAGCAGTACTTC. Protein product: CASSQKHYRDTSSRYEQYF. V usage is TRBV14 and J usage is TRBJ2-7; D is perhaps TRBD1 (6 bases). The length of the CDR3 is 19 residues. Germline values: CDR1 SGHDN, CDR2 FVKESK. V was pared by 2 bases and J by 4 bases, with 27 bases between.

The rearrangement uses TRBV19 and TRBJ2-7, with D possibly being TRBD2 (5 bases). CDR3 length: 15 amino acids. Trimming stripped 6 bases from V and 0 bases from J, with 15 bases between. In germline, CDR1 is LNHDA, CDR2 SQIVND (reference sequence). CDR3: CASRNNAGNSYEQYF. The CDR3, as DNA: TGTGCCAGTAGGAACAATGCCGGGAACTCCTACGAGCAGTACTTC.

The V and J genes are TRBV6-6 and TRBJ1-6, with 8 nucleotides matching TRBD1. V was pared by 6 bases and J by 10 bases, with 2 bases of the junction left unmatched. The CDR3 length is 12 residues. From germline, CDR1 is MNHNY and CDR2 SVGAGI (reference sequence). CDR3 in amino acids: CASRDRGSPLHF. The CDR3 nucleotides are TGTGCCAGCAGAGACAGGGGATCACCCCTCCACTTT.

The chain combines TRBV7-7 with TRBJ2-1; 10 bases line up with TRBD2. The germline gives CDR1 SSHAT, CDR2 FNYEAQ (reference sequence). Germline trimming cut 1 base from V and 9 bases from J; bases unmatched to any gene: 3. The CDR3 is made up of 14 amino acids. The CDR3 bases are TGTGCCAGCAGCTTAGGGACTAGCGGAACTGAGCAGTTCTTC. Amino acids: CASSLGTSGTEQFF.

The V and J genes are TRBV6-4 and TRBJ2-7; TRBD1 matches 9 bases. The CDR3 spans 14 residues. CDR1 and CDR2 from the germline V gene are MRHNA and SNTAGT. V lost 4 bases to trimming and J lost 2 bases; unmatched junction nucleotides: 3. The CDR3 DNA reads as TGTGCCAGCAGTGGACAGGGGGAACCCTACGAGCAGTACTTC. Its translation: CASSGQGEPYEQYF.

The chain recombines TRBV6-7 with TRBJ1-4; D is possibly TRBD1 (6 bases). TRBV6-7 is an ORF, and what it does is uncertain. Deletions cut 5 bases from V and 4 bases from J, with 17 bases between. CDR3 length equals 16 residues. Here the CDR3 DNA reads TGTGCCAGCAGTAGAAAACAGGGCGCACATAATGAAAAACTGTTTTTT. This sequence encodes CASSRKQGAHNEKLFF.

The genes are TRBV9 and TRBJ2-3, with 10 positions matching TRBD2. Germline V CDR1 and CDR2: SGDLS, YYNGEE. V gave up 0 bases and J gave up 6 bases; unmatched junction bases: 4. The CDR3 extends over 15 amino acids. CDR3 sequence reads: CASSVASGGADTQYF. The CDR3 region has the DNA TGTGCCAGCAGCGTAGCGAGCGGGGGGGCGGATACGCAGTATTTT.

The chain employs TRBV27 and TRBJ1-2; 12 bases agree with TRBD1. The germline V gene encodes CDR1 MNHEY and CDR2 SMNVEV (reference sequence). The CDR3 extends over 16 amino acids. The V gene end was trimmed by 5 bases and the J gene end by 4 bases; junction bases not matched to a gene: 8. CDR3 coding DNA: TGTGCCAGCAGTAGGGGACAGGGGGCCTCCGGCTATGGCTACACCTTC. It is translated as CASSRGQGASGYGYTF.

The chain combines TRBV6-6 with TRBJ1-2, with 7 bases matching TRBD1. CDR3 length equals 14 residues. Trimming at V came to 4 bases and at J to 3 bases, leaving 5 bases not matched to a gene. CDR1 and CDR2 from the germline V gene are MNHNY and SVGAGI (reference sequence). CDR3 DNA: TGTGCCAGCAGTTTGAGGGGGCCGGACTATGGCTACACCTTC. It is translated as CASSLRGPDYGYTF.

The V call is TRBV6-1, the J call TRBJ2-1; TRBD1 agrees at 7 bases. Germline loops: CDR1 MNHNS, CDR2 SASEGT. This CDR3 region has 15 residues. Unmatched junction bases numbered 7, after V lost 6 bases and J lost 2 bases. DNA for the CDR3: TGTGCCAGCAGGTTACAGGGGACCCCCTACAATGAGCAGTTCTTC. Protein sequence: CASRLQGTPYNEQFF.

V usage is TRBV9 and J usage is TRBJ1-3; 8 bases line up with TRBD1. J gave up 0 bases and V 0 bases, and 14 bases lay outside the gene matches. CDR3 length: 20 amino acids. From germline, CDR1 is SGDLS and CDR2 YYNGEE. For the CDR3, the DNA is TGTGCCAGCAGCGTAGATCCCCAGCTTAGGACAGGGAGCTCTGGAAACACCATATATTTT. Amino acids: CASSVDPQLRTGSSGNTIYF.

CDR3 nucleotide sequence: TGTGCCAGCTCACCGGACAGGAGCTCTGGAAACACCATATATTTT. Residues: CASSPDRSSGNTIYF. This chain uses TRBV18 with TRBJ1-3; TRBD1 matches at 7 bases. J was trimmed by 0 bases and V by 3 bases; bases with no gene match: 2. The CDR3 consists of 15 residues. Germline V gene lookup returns CDR1 KGHSH and CDR2 LQKENI.